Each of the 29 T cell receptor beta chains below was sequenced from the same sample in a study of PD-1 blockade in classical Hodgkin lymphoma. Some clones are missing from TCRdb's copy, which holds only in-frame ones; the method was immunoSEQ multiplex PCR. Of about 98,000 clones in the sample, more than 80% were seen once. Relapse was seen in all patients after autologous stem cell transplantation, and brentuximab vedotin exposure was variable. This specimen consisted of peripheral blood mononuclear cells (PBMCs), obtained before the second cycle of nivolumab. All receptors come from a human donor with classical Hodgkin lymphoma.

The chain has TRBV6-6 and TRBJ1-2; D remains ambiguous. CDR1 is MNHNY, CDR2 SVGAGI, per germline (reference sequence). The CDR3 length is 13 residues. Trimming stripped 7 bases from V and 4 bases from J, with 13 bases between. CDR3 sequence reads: CASKPPGLYGYTF. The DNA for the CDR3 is TGTGCCAGCAAGCCCCCGGGCCTCTATGGCTACACCTTC.

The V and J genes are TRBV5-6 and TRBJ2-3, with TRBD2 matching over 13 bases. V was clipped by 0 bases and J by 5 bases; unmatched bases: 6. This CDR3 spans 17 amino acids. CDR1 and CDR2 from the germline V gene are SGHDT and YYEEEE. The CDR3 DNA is TGTGCCAGCAGCTTGGTCGGGAGGACTAGCGGGAGAGATACGCAGTATTTT. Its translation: CASSLVGRTSGRDTQYF.

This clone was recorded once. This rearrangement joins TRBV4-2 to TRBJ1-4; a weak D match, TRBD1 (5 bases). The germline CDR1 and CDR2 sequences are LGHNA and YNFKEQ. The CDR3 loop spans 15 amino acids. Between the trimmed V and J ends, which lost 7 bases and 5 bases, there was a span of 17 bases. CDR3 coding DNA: TGTGCCAGCACCCGGGACCCCGGAGGCAATGAAAAACTGTTTTTT. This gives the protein CASTRDPGGNEKLFF.

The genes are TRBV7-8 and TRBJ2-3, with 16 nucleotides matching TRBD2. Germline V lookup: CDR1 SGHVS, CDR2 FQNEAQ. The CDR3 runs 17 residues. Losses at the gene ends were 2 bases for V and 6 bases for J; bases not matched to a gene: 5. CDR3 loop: CASSLQGLAGGGDTQYF. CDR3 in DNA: TGTGCCAGCAGCTTACAGGGACTAGCGGGAGGGGGGGATACGCAGTATTTT.

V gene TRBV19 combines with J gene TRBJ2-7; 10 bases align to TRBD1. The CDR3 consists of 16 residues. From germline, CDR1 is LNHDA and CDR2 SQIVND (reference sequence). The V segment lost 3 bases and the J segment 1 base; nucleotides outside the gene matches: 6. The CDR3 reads CASSIADRGMSYEQYF. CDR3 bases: TGTGCCAGTAGTATCGCGGACAGGGGGATGTCCTACGAGCAGTACTTC.

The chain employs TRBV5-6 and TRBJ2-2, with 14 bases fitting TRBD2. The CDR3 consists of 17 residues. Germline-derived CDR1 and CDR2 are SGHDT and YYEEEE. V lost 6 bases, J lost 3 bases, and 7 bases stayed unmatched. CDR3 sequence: CASKGLAGVLDTGELFF. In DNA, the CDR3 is TGTGCCAGCAAGGGACTAGCGGGAGTTTTGGACACCGGGGAGCTGTTTTTT.

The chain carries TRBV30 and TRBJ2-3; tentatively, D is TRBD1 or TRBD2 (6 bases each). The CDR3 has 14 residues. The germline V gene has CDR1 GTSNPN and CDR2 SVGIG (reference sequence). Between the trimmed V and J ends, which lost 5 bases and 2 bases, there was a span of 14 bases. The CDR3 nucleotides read TGTGCCTGGGGGGGGCCCAGGGTCACAGATACGCAGTATTTT. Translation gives CAWGGPRVTDTQYF.

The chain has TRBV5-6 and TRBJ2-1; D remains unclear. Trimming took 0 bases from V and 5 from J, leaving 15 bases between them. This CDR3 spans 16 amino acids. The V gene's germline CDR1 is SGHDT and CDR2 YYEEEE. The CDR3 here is CASSLGGLGPNNEQFF. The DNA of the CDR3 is TGTGCCAGCAGCTTGGGGGGTCTGGGCCCCAACAATGAGCAGTTCTTC.

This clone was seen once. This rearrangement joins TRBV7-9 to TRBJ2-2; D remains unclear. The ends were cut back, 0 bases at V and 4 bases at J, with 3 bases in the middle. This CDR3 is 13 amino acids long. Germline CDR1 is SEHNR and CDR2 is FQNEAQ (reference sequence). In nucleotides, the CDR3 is TGTGCCAGCAGCTTAGCAGCCACCGGGGAGCTGTTTTTT. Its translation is CASSLAATGELFF.

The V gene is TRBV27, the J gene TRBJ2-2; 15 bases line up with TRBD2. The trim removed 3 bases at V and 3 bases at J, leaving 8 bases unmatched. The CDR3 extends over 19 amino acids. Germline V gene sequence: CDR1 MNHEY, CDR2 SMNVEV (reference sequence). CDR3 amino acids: CASSFSGLAGGRYTGELFF. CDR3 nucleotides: TGTGCCAGCAGTTTTAGTGGACTAGCGGGAGGGCGCTACACCGGGGAGCTGTTTTTT.

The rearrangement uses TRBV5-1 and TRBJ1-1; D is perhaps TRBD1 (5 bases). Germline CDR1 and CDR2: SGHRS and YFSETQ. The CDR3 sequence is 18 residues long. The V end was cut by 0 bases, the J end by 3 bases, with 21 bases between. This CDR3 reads CASSLDGRVYIRDTEAFF. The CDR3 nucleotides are TGCGCCAGCAGCTTGGATGGCAGGGTATACATAAGGGACACTGAAGCTTTCTTT.

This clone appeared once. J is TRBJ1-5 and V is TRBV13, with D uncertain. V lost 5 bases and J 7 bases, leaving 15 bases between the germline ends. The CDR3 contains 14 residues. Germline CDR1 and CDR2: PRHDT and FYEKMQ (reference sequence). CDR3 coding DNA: TGTGCCAGCAGCAAGACGGGCCCGGGGCAGCCCCAGCATTTT. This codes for CASSKTGPGQPQHF.

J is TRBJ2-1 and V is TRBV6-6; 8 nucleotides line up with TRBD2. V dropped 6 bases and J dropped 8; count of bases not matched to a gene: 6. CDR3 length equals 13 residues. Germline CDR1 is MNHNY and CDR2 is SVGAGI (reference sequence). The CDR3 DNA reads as TGTGCCAGCAGAAGACGGGGGGGCCATGAGCAGTTCTTC. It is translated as CASRRRGGHEQFF.

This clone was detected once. The CDR3 coding sequence is TGTGCCAGCAGCTTGGCCGCACCCTCAGGGTACTTC. Translating gives CASSLAAPSGYF. The genes are TRBV5-8 and TRBJ2-4; D is unresolved. V shed 0 bases and J shed 15 bases, with 13 bases lying between them. The CDR3 is 12 amino acids. Germline V gene data show CDR1 as SGHTS and CDR2 as YDEGEE.

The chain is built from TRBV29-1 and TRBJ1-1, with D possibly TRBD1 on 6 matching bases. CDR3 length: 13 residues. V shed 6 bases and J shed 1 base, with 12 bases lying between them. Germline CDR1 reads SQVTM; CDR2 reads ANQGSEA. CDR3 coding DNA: TGCAGCGTAGGGGGGTTTCCGAACACTGAAGCTTTCTTT. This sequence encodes CSVGGFPNTEAFF.

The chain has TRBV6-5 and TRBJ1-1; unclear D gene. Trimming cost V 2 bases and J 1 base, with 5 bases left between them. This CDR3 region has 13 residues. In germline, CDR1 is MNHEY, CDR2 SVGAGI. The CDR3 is CASSYDGNTEAFF. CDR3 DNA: TGTGCCAGCAGTTACGACGGGAACACTGAAGCTTTCTTT.

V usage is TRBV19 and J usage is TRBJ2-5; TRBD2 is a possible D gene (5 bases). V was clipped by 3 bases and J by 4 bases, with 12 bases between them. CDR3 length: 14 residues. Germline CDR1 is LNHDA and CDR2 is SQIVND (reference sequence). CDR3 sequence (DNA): TGTGCCAGTAGTATTTGGGGAGATCGAGAGACCCAGTACTTC. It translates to CASSIWGDRETQYF.

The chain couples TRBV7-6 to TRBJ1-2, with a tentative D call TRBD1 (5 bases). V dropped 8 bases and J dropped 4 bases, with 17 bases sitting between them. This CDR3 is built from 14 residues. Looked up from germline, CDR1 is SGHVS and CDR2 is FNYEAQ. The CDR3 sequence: CASSIGGDSYGYTF. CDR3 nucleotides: TGTGCCAGCTCCATCGGGGGAGATAGCTATGGCTACACCTTC.

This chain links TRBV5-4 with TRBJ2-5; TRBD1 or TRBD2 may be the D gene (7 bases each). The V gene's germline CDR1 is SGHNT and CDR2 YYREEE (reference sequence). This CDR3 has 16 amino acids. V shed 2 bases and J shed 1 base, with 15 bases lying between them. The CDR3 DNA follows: TGTGCCAGCAGCTTCAAATCAGGGGGGGGCCAAGAGACCCAGTACTTC. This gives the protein CASSFKSGGGQETQYF.

The CDR3 sequence is CASSSTNTGELFF. The CDR3 DNA is TGTGCCAGCAGCTCAACTAACACCGGGGAGCTGTTTTTT. The J gene is TRBJ2-2, the V gene TRBV7-2; D remains unclear. The CDR3 runs to 13 residues. Between the trimmed V and J ends, which lost 4 bases and 2 bases, there was a span of 5 bases. Germline loops: CDR1 SGHTA, CDR2 FQGNSA.

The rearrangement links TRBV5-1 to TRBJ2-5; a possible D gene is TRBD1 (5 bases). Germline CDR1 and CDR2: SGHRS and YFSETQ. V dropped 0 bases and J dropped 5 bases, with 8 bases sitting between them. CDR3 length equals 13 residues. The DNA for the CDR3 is TGCGCCAGCAGCTTGGGCAACAGGGAGACCCAGTACTTC. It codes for CASSLGNRETQYF.

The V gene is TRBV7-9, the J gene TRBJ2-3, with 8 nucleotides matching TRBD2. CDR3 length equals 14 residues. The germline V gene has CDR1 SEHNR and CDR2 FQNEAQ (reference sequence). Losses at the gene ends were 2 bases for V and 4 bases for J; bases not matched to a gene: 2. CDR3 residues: CASSLSGSSDTQYF. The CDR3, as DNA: TGTGCCAGCAGCTTAAGCGGGAGCTCAGATACGCAGTATTTT.

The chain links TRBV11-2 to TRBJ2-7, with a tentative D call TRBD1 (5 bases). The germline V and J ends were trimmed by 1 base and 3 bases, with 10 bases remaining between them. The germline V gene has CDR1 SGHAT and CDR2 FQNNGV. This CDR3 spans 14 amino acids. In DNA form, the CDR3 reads TGTGCCAGCAGCTTAGGGGGCGTATTCTACGAGCAGTACTTC. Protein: CASSLGGVFYEQYF.

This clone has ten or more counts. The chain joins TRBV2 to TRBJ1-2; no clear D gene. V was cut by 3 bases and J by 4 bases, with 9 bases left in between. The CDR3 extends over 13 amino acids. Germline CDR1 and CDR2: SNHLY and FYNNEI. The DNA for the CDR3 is TGTGCCAGCAGTGATTCTGCAGGCTATGGCTACACCTTC. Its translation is CASSDSAGYGYTF.

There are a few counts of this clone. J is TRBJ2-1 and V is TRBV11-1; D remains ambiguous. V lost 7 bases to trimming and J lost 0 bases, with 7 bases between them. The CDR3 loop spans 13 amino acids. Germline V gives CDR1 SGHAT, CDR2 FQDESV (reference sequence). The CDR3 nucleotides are TGTGCCAGCAAGAGATTCTCCTACAATGAGCAGTTCTTC. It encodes CASKRFSYNEQFF. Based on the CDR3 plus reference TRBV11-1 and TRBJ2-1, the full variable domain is EAEVAQSPRYKITEKSQAVAFWCDPISGHATLYWYRQILGQGPELLVQFQDESVVDDSQLPKDRFSAERLKGVDSTLKIQPAELGDSAMYLCASKRFSYNEQFFGPGTRLTVL.

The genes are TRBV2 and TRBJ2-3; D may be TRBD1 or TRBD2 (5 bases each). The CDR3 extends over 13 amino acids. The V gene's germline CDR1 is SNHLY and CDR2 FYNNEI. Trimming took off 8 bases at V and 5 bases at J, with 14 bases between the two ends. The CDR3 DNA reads TGTGCCAGCTTCCGGGACGCGCAAGATACGCAGTATTTT. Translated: CASFRDAQDTQYF.

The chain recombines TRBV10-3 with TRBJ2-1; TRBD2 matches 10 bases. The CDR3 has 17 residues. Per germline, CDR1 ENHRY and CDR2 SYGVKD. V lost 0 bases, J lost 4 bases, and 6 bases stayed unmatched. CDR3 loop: CAISESHRTSGYNEQFF. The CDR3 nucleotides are TGTGCCATCAGTGAGTCGCATAGGACTAGCGGATACAATGAGCAGTTCTTC.

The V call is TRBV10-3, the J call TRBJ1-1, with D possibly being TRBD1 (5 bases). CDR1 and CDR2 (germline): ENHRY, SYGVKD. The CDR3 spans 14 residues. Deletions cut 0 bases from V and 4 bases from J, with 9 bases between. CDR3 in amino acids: CAISESGGSTEAFF. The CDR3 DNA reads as TGTGCCATCAGTGAGTCCGGGGGGAGCACTGAAGCTTTCTTT.

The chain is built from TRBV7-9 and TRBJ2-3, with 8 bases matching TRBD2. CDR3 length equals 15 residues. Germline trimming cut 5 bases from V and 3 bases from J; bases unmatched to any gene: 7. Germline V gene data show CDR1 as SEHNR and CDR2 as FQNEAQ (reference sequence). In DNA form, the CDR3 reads TGTGCCAGCAGCCCTCGGACTAGCCCGACAGATACGCAGTATTTT. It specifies CASSPRTSPTDTQYF.